This is a list of T cell receptor beta chains from one sample in a study of cytomegalovirus exposure and HLA in healthy donors. Libraries were prepared by immunoSEQ multiplex PCR; TCRdb keeps only in-frame clonotypes and omits some of them. The sample lists approximately 160,000 clones; about four fifths were seen once. The specimen was PBMCs. Source of these receptors: a girl aged 10 to 17 in good health and CMV-seropositive. CDR3s include the opening cysteine and the closing phenylalanine or tryptophan. The order of the fields is CDR3 length, clone size, J gene, D gene, V gene, CDR3 protein, CDR3 DNA. A D gene is named only where the DNA matches it firmly. The size of a clone is reported for some rows only, either as once, few or many, or as a class for expanded clones.

>14|.|TRBJ1-2|.|TRBV9
CASSVDTQGYGYTF
TGTGCCAGCAGCGTAGACACCCAGGGCTATGGCTACACCTTC
>13|.|TRBJ1-2|TRBD1|TRBV27
CASSDRGYHGYTF
TGTGCCAGCAGTGACAGGGGGTATCATGGCTACACCTTC
>11|few|TRBJ1-1|.|TRBV6-5
CASSRDTEAFF
TGTGCCAGCAGTCGAGACACTGAAGCTTTCTTT
>15|.|TRBJ2-7|.|TRBV7-2
CASSLEPGRYYEQYF
TGTGCCAGCAGCTTAGAACCAGGGCGATATTACGAGCAGTACTTC
>19|.|TRBJ2-5|TRBD2|TRBV7-8
CASRLSSILAGGRQETQYF
TGTGCCAGCAGATTATCTTCCATCCTCGCGGGGGGTCGTCAAGAGACCCAGTACTTC
>17|.|TRBJ1-3|.|TRBV5-4
CASSRAGSRGSGNTIYF
TGTGCCAGCAGTCGCGCCGGGTCTCGGGGCTCTGGAAACACCATATATTTT
>14|.|TRBJ2-3|.|TRBV7-7
CASSSLSSTDTQYF
TGTGCTAGCAGCTCTCTCTCGAGCACAGATACGCAGTATTTT
>13|.|TRBJ1-1|TRBD1|TRBV5-1
CASSLGTGAEAFF
TGCGCCAGCAGCTTGGGGACAGGGGCTGAAGCTTTCTTT
>16|.|TRBJ1-1|TRBD1|TRBV7-8
CASSSTGARTHTEAFF
TGTGCCAGCAGCTCTACAGGGGCGAGGACGCACACTGAAGCTTTCTTT
>16|.|TRBJ1-4|.|TRBV4-1
CASSRLGSVGSEKLFF
TGCGCCAGCAGCCGGTTAGGTTCAGTCGGGTCCGAAAAACTGTTTTTT
>12|.|TRBJ1-4|.|TRBV2
CASREINEKLFF
TGTGCCAGCAGGGAGATTAATGAAAAACTGTTTTTT
>17|few|TRBJ1-2|.|TRBV9
CASSGYRGSPEAYGYTF
TGTGCCAGCAGCGGGTACCGCGGCTCTCCTGAGGCCTATGGCTACACCTTC
>12|.|TRBJ1-2|.|TRBV29-1
CSVRETGNLYTF
TGCAGCGTAAGAGAGACAGGAAACCTCTACACCTTC
>15|.|TRBJ2-7|.|TRBV5-4
CASSLRRETTYEQYF
TGTGCCAGCAGCCTCCGGCGGGAAACAACCTACGAGCAGTACTTC
>15|.|TRBJ1-1|.|TRBV2
CASSGGGLGRTEAFF
TGTGCCAGCAGTGGCGGGGGTTTAGGGCGGACTGAAGCTTTCTTT
>15|.|TRBJ1-4|TRBD1|TRBV5-4
CASSSRQGADEKLFF
TGTGCCAGCAGCTCAAGACAGGGGGCTGATGAAAAACTGTTTTTT
>14|.|TRBJ1-1|.|TRBV30
CAWKGGRINTEAFF
TGTGCCTGGAAAGGGGGAAGAATTAACACTGAAGCTTTCTTT
>13|.|TRBJ1-3|.|TRBV6-6
CASTLEGDNTIYF
TGTGCCAGCACCCTAGAAGGAGATAACACCATATATTTT
>15|.|TRBJ2-7|.|TRBV6-6
CASSYSRGQNYEQYF
TGTGCCAGCAGTTACTCGCGGGGACAGAACTACGAGCAGTACTTC
>15|.|TRBJ1-2|.|TRBV7-9
CASSLGGNFNYGYTF
TGTGCCAGCAGCTTGGGGGGAAACTTTAACTATGGCTACACCTTC
>15|.|TRBJ1-1|TRBD1|TRBV5-6
CASSGDRGLNTEAFF
TGTGCCAGCAGCGGCGACAGGGGTCTGAACACTGAAGCTTTCTTT
>14|.|TRBJ1-2|.|TRBV9
CASSSTDPFYGYTF
TGTGCCAGCAGCTCGACAGATCCTTTCTATGGCTACACCTTC
>15|.|TRBJ1-3|.|TRBV9
CASSVASGSGNTIYF
TGTGCCAGCAGCGTAGCGTCGGGGTCTGGAAACACCATATATTTT
>15|.|TRBJ1-3|.|TRBV19
CASSLQGTGGNTIYF
TGTGCCAGTAGTTTGCAGGGTACTGGGGGAAACACCATATATTTT
>13|.|TRBJ1-1|.|TRBV29-1
CSVEFYSGTEAFF
TGCAGCGTTGAATTCTACAGCGGCACTGAAGCTTTCTTT
>16|.|TRBJ2-3|.|TRBV19
CASTLSASRSTDTQYF
TGTGCCAGTACCCTATCTGCTAGTCGGAGCACAGATACGCAGTATTTT
>18|.|TRBJ2-4|TRBD1|TRBV7-3
CASSLWGQGVLAKNIQYF
TGTGCCAGCAGCTTATGGGGACAGGGCGTTCTAGCCAAAAACATTCAGTACTTC
>13|few|TRBJ1-2|.|TRBV29-1
CSAQGTSDYGYTF
TGCAGCGCACAGGGTACGAGCGACTATGGCTACACCTTC
>16|.|TRBJ1-4|.|TRBV19
CASSPRWGGRGEKLFF
TGTGCCAGTAGTCCCCGATGGGGGGGGCGAGGGGAAAAACTGTTTTTT
>15|.|TRBJ2-7|TRBD1|TRBV5-4
CASSRRDRGLGEQYF
TGTGCCAGCAGCCGCCGGGACAGGGGCCTTGGAGAGCAGTACTTC
>13|once|TRBJ1-2|.|TRBV4-1
CASSQGGQRGYTF
TGCGCCAGCAGCCAGGGCGGACAGCGAGGCTACACCTTC
>15|.|TRBJ1-2|.|TRBV19
CASSISRTANYGYTF
TGTGCCAGTAGTATTAGCCGGACAGCTAACTATGGCTACACCTTC